The text below deals with one T cell receptor beta chain. Its target is not known. The data belong to a study of OX40 agonist ivuxolimab in advanced cancers. Study-level findings and limits: The study did not work out the antigen specificity of the expanded peripheral T cells.

Sequencing used immunoSEQ multiplex PCR; TCRdb keeps in-frame clones, though not all of them. The sample shows 90,000 to 150,000 clones, over 75% of them seen only once. The sequencing here drew on CD4+ or CD8+ T cells sorted from blood, taken in a trial of the OX40 agonist ivuxolimab. This TCR was sampled from an adult with an advanced solid tumor such as melanoma, head and neck, liver or kidney cancer.

CDR3 coding DNA: TGTGCCAGCAGTCTAACCGGGGCCTACGAGCAGTACTTC. Translation: CASSLTGAYEQYF. This rearrangement joins TRBV27 to TRBJ2-7; D is possibly TRBD2 (5 bases). The CDR3 loop spans 13 amino acids. Germline V gene lookup returns CDR1 MNHEY and CDR2 SMNVEV (reference sequence). Trimming left V 5 bases short and J 2 bases short, with 10 bases between.